This T cell receptor beta chain appears in the sequencing data of a study of blood T cell repertoires in COVID-19. Study in general: The United States, Italy and Spain supplied acute and convalescent COVID-19 samples. Nucleic acid was either cDNA or gDNA, and it came from T cells, B-cell-depleted T cells, or PBMCs.

There are a few counts of this clone. Original handling: Amplification from reference gene primers served as the basis for estimated nucleated cell counts. TCRdb's copy holds only in-frame clones and misses some; the assay was immunoSEQ multiplex PCR. V, J and clone size derive from that table, while D and trimming were established from the DNA sequence. The data contain 150,000 to 200,000 clones, more than 65% of them singletons. V was clipped by 3 bases and J by 3 bases, with 11 bases between them. The CDR3 loop spans 14 amino acids. CDR1 is LGHDT and CDR2 is YNNKEL in the germline V gene (reference sequence). Assignments of participants to cohorts depended upon their own reported clinical history.

Sequences were obtained from PBMCs or T cells enriched from blood (not recorded which). The V gene is TRBV3-1 (or the pseudogene TRBV3-2), the J gene TRBJ1-2; TRBD1 might be the D (6 bases). This clonotype originated in a woman between 45 and 65 years old with acute COVID-19. CDR3 amino acids: CASSQGTGYYGYTF. The DNA of the CDR3 is TGTGCCAGCAGCCAGGGAACAGGGTACTATGGCTACACCTTC.